The rows below give T cell receptor beta chains drawn from one sample of a study of vaccination effects on CD4 cells after COVID-19. No antigens are known for them. Method: immunoSEQ multiplex PCR; TCRdb's copy keeps in-frame clones and lacks some. The repertoire holds tens of thousands of clones, around two thirds seen once, with more than 15% in the top ten. The sample in question was CD4+ T cells from PBMCs cultured with HCoV-NL63 spike peptides, obtained before COVID-19 vaccination. Every receptor here comes from a human donor who had a prior SARS-CoV-2 infection. Both conserved end residues are part of each CDR3. A D gene is named only where the DNA matches it firmly. The listing skips clone size in some rows; elsewhere it reads once, few, many or a size class.

CASSSSGTSYEQYF	TGTGCCAGCAGTTCCTCCGGGACATCCTACGAGCAGTACTTC	.	TRBV6-5	TRBJ2-7	.
CASIIGDISYEQYF	TGTGCCAGCATTATTGGGGACATCTCCTACGAGCAGTACTTC	.	TRBV2	TRBJ2-7	.
CASSLQGLGTEAFF	TGTGCCAGCAGCCTACAGGGGTTGGGCACTGAAGCTTTCTTT	TRBD1	TRBV7-2	TRBJ1-1	.
CAISEPNRGIKRGYTF	TGTGCCATCAGTGAGCCGAACAGGGGGATAAAACGAGGCTACACCTTC	TRBD1	TRBV10-3	TRBJ1-2	.
CASSRRLAAPYEQYF	TGTGCCAGCAGTCGCAGACTAGCGGCCCCCTACGAGCAGTACTTC	TRBD2	TRBV7-2	TRBJ2-7	.
CASNQNRQGGDEKLFF	TGTGCCAGCAACCAAAATAGACAGGGCGGAGATGAAAAACTGTTTTTT	TRBD1	TRBV2	TRBJ1-4	.
CASIRQGFYNEQFF	TGCGCCAGCATTCGACAGGGGTTCTACAATGAGCAGTTCTTC	TRBD1	TRBV10-1	TRBJ2-1	.
CASSVDTSIAGDEQFF	TGTGCCAGCAGCGTAGATACTAGCATCGCTGGGGATGAGCAGTTCTTC	.	TRBV9	TRBJ2-1	few
CASRDRPYGYTF	TGTGCCAGCCGGGACAGGCCCTATGGCTACACCTTC	TRBD1	TRBV6-5	TRBJ1-2	.
CSATDRQNQETQYF	TGCAGTGCTACTGATCGACAAAATCAAGAGACCCAGTACTTC	.	TRBV20-1	TRBJ2-5	.